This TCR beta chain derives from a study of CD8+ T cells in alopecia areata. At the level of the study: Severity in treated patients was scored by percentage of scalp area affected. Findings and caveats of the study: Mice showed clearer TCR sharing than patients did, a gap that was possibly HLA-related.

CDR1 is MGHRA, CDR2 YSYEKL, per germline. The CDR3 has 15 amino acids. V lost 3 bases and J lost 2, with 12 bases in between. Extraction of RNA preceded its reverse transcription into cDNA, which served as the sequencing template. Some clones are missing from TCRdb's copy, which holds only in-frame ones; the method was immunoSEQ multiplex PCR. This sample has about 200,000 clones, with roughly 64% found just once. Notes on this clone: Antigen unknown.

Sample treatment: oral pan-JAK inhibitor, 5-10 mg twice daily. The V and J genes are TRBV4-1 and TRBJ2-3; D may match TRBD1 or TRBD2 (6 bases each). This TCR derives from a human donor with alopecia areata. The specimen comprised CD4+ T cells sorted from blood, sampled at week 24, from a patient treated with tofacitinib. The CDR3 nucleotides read TGCGCCAGCAGCCATAGCTGGGGGGCCACAGATACGCAGTATTTT. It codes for CASSHSWGATDTQYF.